This TCR beta chain was documented in a study of spatial heterogeneity in lung cancer. Turning to the study itself: On average, each unique TCR and UMI combination appeared more than ten times in raw reads.

The CDR3 has 15 amino acids. Per germline, CDR1 KGHDR and CDR2 SFDVKD. The V gene end was trimmed by 6 bases and the J gene end by 4 bases; junction bases not matched to a gene: 6. Time point denoted: sample taken at primary tumor resection. The donor group consisted of under 95 patients who had untreated, early-stage non-small cell lung cancer. Unsorted whole RNA from tumor, nontumor lung or frozen PBMC underwent sequencing. TCRdb itself ran the 5' RACE reads through MiXCR, one entry per CDR3 protein. The sample holds just over 75,000 distinct CDR3 sequences, around 7.3% seen once. This clonotype was found a few times.

This clonotype was sampled from a male donor with early-stage non-small cell lung cancer. J is TRBJ1-5 and V is TRBV24-1; 9 nucleotides line up with TRBD1. This sample comprised PBMCs, obtained at surgery. As DNA, the CDR3 is TGTGCCACCAGTTCCCGCGGACAGGGGAATCAGCCCCAGCATTTT. Translating gives CATSSRGQGNQPQHF.